This note documents a single T cell receptor (beta chain) sequence. This specimen belongs to a study of blood T cell repertoires in COVID-19. As for the study in general: Whether acute or convalescent, the COVID-19 samples came from the United States, Italy and Spain.

The CDR3 runs to 14 residues. Trimming left V 5 bases short and J 1 base short, with 11 bases between. Germline V CDR1 and CDR2: LNHDA, SQIVND (reference sequence). Under the authors' procedure: Quantification of nucleated cells was approximated via reference gene primer amplification. Sequencing used immunoSEQ multiplex PCR; TCRdb keeps in-frame clones, though not all of them. V, J and clone size are those of that table, while D and trimming were read from the DNA. The repertoire has roughly 66,000 clones, approximately 82% of them found once; the top ten carry about 6.2%. Sequenced input: peripheral blood. The source of this sequence is a man between 60 and 75 years old with acute or convalescent COVID-19. The chain recombines TRBV19 with TRBJ1-1; D is perhaps TRBD1 (5 bases). The CDR3 DNA reads as TGTGCCAGTAGTCTACAGACAGAGAACACTGAAGCTTTCTTT. Protein product: CASSLQTENTEAFF.